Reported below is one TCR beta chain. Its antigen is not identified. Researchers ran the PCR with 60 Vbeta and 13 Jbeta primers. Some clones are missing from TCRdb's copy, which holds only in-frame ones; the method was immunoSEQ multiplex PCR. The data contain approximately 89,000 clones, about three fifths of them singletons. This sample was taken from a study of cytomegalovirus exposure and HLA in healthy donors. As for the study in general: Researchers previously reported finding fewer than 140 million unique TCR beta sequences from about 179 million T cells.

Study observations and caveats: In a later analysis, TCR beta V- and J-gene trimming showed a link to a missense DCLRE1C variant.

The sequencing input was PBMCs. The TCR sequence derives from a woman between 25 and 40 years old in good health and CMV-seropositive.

CDR3 protein: CASSLAGQLAETQYF. CDR3 sequence (DNA): TGTGCCAGCAGCTTAGCTGGACAGCTCGCGGAGACCCAGTACTTC. The V call is TRBV7-3, the J call TRBJ2-5, with D perhaps TRBD1 (6 bases). CDR3 length equals 15 residues. V was pared by 2 bases and J by 5 bases, with 15 bases between. Germline V lookup: CDR1 SGHTA, CDR2 FQGTGA.